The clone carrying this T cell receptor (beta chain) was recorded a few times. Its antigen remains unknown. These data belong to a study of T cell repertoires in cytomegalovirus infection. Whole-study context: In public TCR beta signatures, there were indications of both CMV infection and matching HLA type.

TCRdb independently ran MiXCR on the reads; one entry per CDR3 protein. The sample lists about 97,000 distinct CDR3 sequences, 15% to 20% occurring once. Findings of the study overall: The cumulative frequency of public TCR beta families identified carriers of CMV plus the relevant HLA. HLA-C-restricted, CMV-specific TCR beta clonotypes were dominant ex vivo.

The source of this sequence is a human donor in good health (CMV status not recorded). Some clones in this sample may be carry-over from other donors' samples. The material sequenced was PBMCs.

This chain's CDR3 is CASSYSGYRNSPLHF. CDR3 sequence (DNA): TGTGCCAGCAGTTACTCCGGTTATAGGAATTCACCCCTCCACTTT. The chain carries TRBV6-2 or TRBV6-3 and TRBJ1-6; D ambiguous. V was trimmed by 0 bases and J by 7 bases, leaving 10 bases between them. CDR1 and CDR2 from the germline V gene are MNHEY and SVGEGT. This CDR3 is 15 amino acids long.